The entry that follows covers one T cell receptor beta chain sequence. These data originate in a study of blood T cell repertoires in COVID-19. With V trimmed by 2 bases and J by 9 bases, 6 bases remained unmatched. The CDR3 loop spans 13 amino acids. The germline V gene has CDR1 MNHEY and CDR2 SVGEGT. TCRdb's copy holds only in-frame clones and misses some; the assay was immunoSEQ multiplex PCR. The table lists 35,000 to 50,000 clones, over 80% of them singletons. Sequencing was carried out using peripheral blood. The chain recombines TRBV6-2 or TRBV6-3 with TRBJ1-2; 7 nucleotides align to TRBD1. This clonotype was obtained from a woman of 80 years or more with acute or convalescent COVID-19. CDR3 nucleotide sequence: TGTGCCAGCAGTTACCTCTTGACAGGGAGCTACACCTTC. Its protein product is CASSYLLTGSYTF.